This passage covers 19 T cell receptor beta chains from one sample sequenced in a study of blood T cell repertoires in COVID-19. Sequencing was performed with immunoSEQ multiplex PCR; in TCRdb, only in-frame clones are kept and a portion is missing. Here the sample spans 250,000 to 300,000 clones, roughly 86% being singletons. The sequenced sample was peripheral blood. The source of these receptors is a woman under 40 with COVID-19, enrolled during active disease.

The chain carries TRBV2 and TRBJ2-7, with 9 bases lining up with TRBD2. The junction had 11 bases not matched to a gene; V was cut back by 6 bases and J by 2 bases. This CDR3 has 16 residues. The V gene's germline CDR1 is SNHLY and CDR2 FYNNEI. DNA of the CDR3: TGTGCCAGCAGCCCAAGGGGGACTAGCCGAACCTACGAGCAGTACTTC. Amino acid sequence: CASSPRGTSRTYEQYF.

The CDR3 is CASSFDRALNYGYTF. The CDR3 coding sequence is TGTGCCAGCAGCTTTGACAGGGCTTTAAACTATGGCTACACCTTC. This sequence joins TRBV5-5 and TRBJ1-2; 7 positions agree with TRBD1. The CDR3 spans 15 residues. The V segment lost 2 bases and the J segment 2 bases; nucleotides outside the gene matches: 6. The germline V gene has CDR1 SGHKS and CDR2 YYEKEE (reference sequence).

CDR3 nucleotides: TGCGCCAGCAGCAAAACTTTTCAGGGTTCCTTAGGTTACAATGAGCAGTTCTTC. This translates into CASSKTFQGSLGYNEQFF. The chain employs TRBV5-1 and TRBJ2-1; D is perhaps TRBD1 (5 bases). Trimming stripped 4 bases from V and 4 bases from J, with 24 bases between. Germline V gene sequence: CDR1 SGHRS, CDR2 YFSETQ. This CDR3 comprises 18 residues.

This clone was detected only once. The rearrangement links TRBV19 to TRBJ1-6, with TRBD1 matching over 7 bases. The CDR3 loop spans 16 amino acids. The germline V gene has CDR1 LNHDA and CDR2 SQIVND (reference sequence). V lost 4 bases and J lost 7; bases outside the gene matches: 10. The CDR3 DNA reads TGTGCCAGTAGTAGTAGGGGGGACAGAGGAAATTCACCCCTCCACTTT. Protein product: CASSSRGDRGNSPLHF. The full variable domain, rest sourced from reference TRBV19 and TRBJ1-6, is DGGITQSPKYLFRKEGQNVTLSCEQNLNHDAMYWYRQDPGQGLRLIYYSQIVNDFQKGDIAEGYSVSREKKESFPLTVTSAQKNPTAFYLCASSSRGDRGNSPLHFGNGTRLTVT.

The J gene is TRBJ1-2, the V gene TRBV11-2; TRBD1 might be the D (5 bases). Trimming stripped 4 bases from V and 7 bases from J, with 16 bases between. The germline CDR1 and CDR2 sequences are SGHAT and FQNNGV. CDR3 length equals 14 residues. The CDR3: CASSSLRRGGGYTF. DNA for the CDR3: TGTGCCAGCAGCTCCCTAAGAAGGGGCGGTGGCTACACCTTC.

The CDR3 loop is CASQRDGNTEAFF. The CDR3 DNA is TGCGCCAGCCAGCGGGACGGGAACACTGAAGCTTTCTTT. The V call is TRBV10-2, the J call TRBJ1-1; perhaps TRBD1 as D (5 bases). Germline lookup yields CDR1 WSHSY and CDR2 SAAADI. Trimming took off 8 bases at V and 1 base at J, with 11 bases between the two ends. The CDR3 contains 13 residues.

The chain links TRBV10-1 to TRBJ1-1, with D perhaps TRBD1 (5 bases). Trimming left V 8 bases short and J 8 bases short, with 9 bases between. CDR1 and CDR2 (germline): WNHNN, SYGVQD (reference sequence). The CDR3 extends over 10 amino acids. The CDR3, as DNA: TGCGCCAGCCCCGGGGGAGAAGCTTTCTTT. Translating it yields CASPGGEAFF.

The chain couples TRBV6-5 to TRBJ2-1; 8 nucleotides agree with TRBD1. The CDR3 has 13 residues. Germline V gene data show CDR1 as MNHEY and CDR2 as SVGAGI. Trimming took 8 bases from V and 8 from J; bases not matched to a gene: 8. DNA for the CDR3: TGTGCCAGCGGCGACAGGGGCATCTATGAGCAGTTCTTC. This encodes CASGDRGIYEQFF.

The chain carries TRBV7-9 and TRBJ2-1; 10 nucleotides agree with TRBD1. Germline values: CDR1 SEHNR, CDR2 FQNEAQ (reference sequence). Trimming at V came to 3 bases and at J to 0 bases, leaving 5 bases not matched to a gene. The CDR3 has 17 residues. The CDR3 DNA sequence: TGTGCCAGCAGCTTCCCGGGACAGGGGACCTCCTACAATGAGCAGTTCTTC. Protein product: CASSFPGQGTSYNEQFF.

The genes are TRBV9 and TRBJ2-1; 11 nucleotides agree with TRBD2. The CDR3 loop spans 18 amino acids. Trimming removed 0 bases from V and 0 bases from J; junction bases left unmatched: 5. Germline V gene sequence: CDR1 SGDLS, CDR2 YYNGEE. For the CDR3, the DNA is TGTGCCAGCAGCGTAGGGGTAGCGGGGGGGCCCTCCTACAATGAGCAGTTCTTC. Translating gives CASSVGVAGGPSYNEQFF.

The chain links TRBV10-3 to TRBJ1-2; TRBD1 is a possible D gene (5 bases). Looked up from germline, CDR1 is ENHRY and CDR2 is SYGVKD. The CDR3 contains 15 residues. With 2 bases removed from V and 4 bases from J, the gap between germline ends came to 14 bases. In nucleotides, the CDR3 is TGTGCCATCAGTGAGGGGGCTCAGGAGTTCTATGGCTACACCTTC. Amino acid sequence: CAISEGAQEFYGYTF.

This clone appeared a few times. J is TRBJ1-1 and V is TRBV6-5; tentative D call: TRBD1 (6 bases). The V gene lost 5 bases and the J gene lost 5 bases, with 15 bases spanning the gap. CDR3 length: 14 amino acids. Germline-derived CDR1 and CDR2 are MNHEY and SVGAGI. The CDR3: CASSIQGTWTEAFF. Here the CDR3 DNA reads TGTGCCAGCAGTATACAGGGAACGTGGACTGAAGCTTTCTTT.

This sequence joins TRBV5-1 and TRBJ1-2; possible D gene TRBD1, 6 bases. Germline V gives CDR1 SGHRS, CDR2 YFSETQ. Trimming cost V 4 bases and J 7 bases, with 14 bases left between them. The CDR3 length is 13 residues. The chain's CDR3 is CASSVTGRTGYTF. As DNA, the CDR3 is TGCGCCAGCAGCGTCACAGGGCGGACTGGCTACACCTTC.

The chain employs TRBV6-5 and TRBJ2-2; maybe TRBD1 (5 bases). Germline CDR1 reads MNHEY; CDR2 reads SVGAGI. This CDR3 spans 16 amino acids. Trimming cost V 2 bases and J 0 bases, with 10 bases left between them. CDR3 region: CASSYGGASNTGELFF. The CDR3 nucleotides are TGTGCCAGCAGTTACGGTGGGGCCTCGAACACCGGGGAGCTGTTTTTT.

The chain uses TRBV13 and TRBJ2-7; 7 bases align to TRBD2. This CDR3 has 14 residues. In germline, CDR1 is PRHDT, CDR2 FYEKMQ (reference sequence). With V trimmed by 1 base and J by 9 bases, 9 bases remained unmatched. The CDR3 protein is CASSLDVGGDGQYF. The CDR3 DNA sequence: TGTGCCAGCAGCTTAGACGTTGGGGGGGACGGGCAGTACTTC.

The rearrangement joins TRBV4-2 to TRBJ2-5; D is ambiguous. The V gene lost 5 bases and the J gene lost 3 bases, with 10 bases spanning the gap. Germline-derived CDR1 and CDR2 are LGHNA and YNFKEQ. The CDR3 totals 13 residues. For the CDR3, the DNA is TGTGCCAGCAGCACGTTAGTTGAAGAGACCCAGTACTTC. This codes for CASSTLVEETQYF.

This chain links TRBV7-9 with TRBJ2-1, with TRBD1 matching 10 bases. The CDR3 is 15 residues long. The ends lost 5 bases at V and 6 bases at J; junction bases unmatched: 7. Germline CDR1 and CDR2: SEHNR and FQNEAQ (reference sequence). The CDR3 DNA sequence: TGTGCCAGCAGCCCGGGACAGGGGAAAGTCAATGAGCAGTTCTTC. Translating gives CASSPGQGKVNEQFF.

For this clone: This could be a read error, since a much larger clone is one nucleotide away. The V and J genes are TRBV19 and TRBJ1-2; no firm D call. This CDR3 contains 13 residues. The V gene's germline CDR1 is LNHDA and CDR2 SQIVND (reference sequence). V was pared by 10 bases and J by 8 bases, with 20 bases between. This chain's CDR3 is CANKDERAKGYTF. CDR3 in DNA: TGTGCCAATAAAGATGAGAGGGCCAAAGGCTACACCTTC.

The chain has TRBV27 and TRBJ2-3; 9 nucleotides agree with TRBD2. Germline CDR1 and CDR2: MNHEY and SMNVEV (reference sequence). J was trimmed by 5 bases and V by 6 bases; bases with no gene match: 15. There are 17 residues in the CDR3. The CDR3 sequence: CASRVVAGAVRGDTQYF. In DNA, the CDR3 is TGTGCCAGCAGGGTGGTAGCGGGGGCTGTTCGGGGAGATACGCAGTATTTT.